A selection of T cell receptor beta chains follows, all from one sample in a study of T cell changes during pregnancy in multiple sclerosis. Some clones are missing from TCRdb's copy, which holds only in-frame ones; the method was immunoSEQ multiplex PCR. The data hold under 90,000 clones, with roughly 92% observed a single time. This material consisted of peripheral blood, taken after pregnancy. These receptors originate from a female donor in good health, enrolled as a control in a pregnancy study. Both conserved end residues are trimmed from each CDR3. Fields, in order: J gene, V gene, CDR3 protein.

TRBJ2-5,TRBV11-2,ASSSQGGLGETQY
TRBJ2-7,TRBV9,ASSPRTGGDEQY
TRBJ1-1,TRBV2,ASSAGPGVHTEAF
TRBJ2-7,TRBV29-1,SVERDSSYEQY
TRBJ2-1,TRBV7-3,ASSLGSGRALPYEQF
TRBJ2-7,TRBV5-8,ASSQQGGIYEQY
TRBJ2-7,TRBV14,ASSQGLIRGLAGVRSYEQY
TRBJ2-7,TRBV7-2,ASSPSSYEQY
TRBJ2-3,TRBV5-6,ASSLGGVGTDTQY
TRBJ2-1,TRBV6-6,ASSYLASYNEQF
TRBJ2-1,TRBV6-6,ASSKQRGGLSEQF
TRBJ2-5,TRBV4-1,ASSPPGSRETQY
TRBJ2-7,TRBV9,ASSEGQGYEQY
TRBJ2-3,TRBV4-3,ASSQGLPSSGSAH
TRBJ1-6,TRBV6-5,ASSRRQGGNSPLH
TRBJ2-7,TRBV19,ASTLGLAGEYEQY
TRBJ2-5,TRBV27,ASSLGLAGGIETQY
TRBJ2-3,TRBV5-1,ARTGGTDTQY
TRBJ2-7,TRBV6-5,ASSYGEGVTYEQY
TRBJ2-2,TRBV19,ASSTGQGAERELF
TRBJ2-5,TRBV5-1,ASSLRVGGIETQY
TRBJ2-1,TRBV7-2,ASSPSSGYSYNEQF
TRBJ1-3,TRBV2,ASSPNRARNTIY
TRBJ2-2,TRBV6-6,ASVRGGTGELF
TRBJ2-7,TRBV18,ASSPLGASSYEQY
TRBJ1-5,TRBV10-3,ATGQENNQPQH
TRBJ2-5,TRBV9,ASSAFSGGPYQETQY
TRBJ2-2,TRBV6-1,ASRVLAAYTGELF